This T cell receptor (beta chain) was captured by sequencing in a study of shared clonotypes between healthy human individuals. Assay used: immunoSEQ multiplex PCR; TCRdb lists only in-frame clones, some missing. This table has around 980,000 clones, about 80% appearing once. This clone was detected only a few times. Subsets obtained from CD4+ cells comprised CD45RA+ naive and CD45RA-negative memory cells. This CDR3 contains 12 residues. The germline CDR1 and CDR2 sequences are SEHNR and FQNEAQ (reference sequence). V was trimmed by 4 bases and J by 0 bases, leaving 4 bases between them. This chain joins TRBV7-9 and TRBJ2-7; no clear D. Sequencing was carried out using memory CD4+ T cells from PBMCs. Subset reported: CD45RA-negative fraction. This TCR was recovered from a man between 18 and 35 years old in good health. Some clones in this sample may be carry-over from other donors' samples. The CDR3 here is CASSYSSYEQYF. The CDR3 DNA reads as TGTGCCAGCAGCTACAGCTCCTACGAGCAGTACTTC.